This T cell receptor (beta chain) originates from a study of synovial regulatory T cells in juvenile arthritis. Study-wide results and caveats: iaTreg TCR repertoires were largely private across patients and partially overlapped synovial Teff and blood CPL. iaTreg cells shared more CDR3 sequences with synovial Tregs than other blood Tregs did. Compared with other blood Treg cells, inflammation-associated Treg cells had reduced TCR diversity.

Clones were read by immunoSEQ multiplex PCR, and TCRdb kept only the in-frame ones, dropping some. The table lists 9,500 to 10,000 clones. As regards this clone: Its target is unknown.

Germline CDR1 LNHDA, CDR2 SQIVND (reference sequence). The CDR3 totals 15 residues. No DNA was logged. This chain uses TRBV19 with TRBJ2-4; without DNA, the TCRdb call of TRBD1 cannot be checked. The receptor comes from a donor between 2 and 29 years old with juvenile idiopathic arthritis. The sequencing sample was made of Treg cells from blood. Subset: remaining (HLA-DR-negative) circulating blood Treg cells. CDR3 sequence reads: CASSIGGGAKNIQYF.